This TCR beta chain was recovered during a study of Graves' ophthalmopathy and Graves' hyperthyroidism. V was pared by 7 bases and J by 5 bases, with 5 bases of the junction left unmatched. The CDR3 runs 13 residues. CDR1 and CDR2 (germline): SNHLY, FYNNEI. The authors isolated PBMCs from about 10 ml of fresh peripheral blood. Amplification of the TCR beta CDR3 regions used RNA transcripts (as template). In the first round, RT-PCR was carried out with HTBI primers, and a multiplex PCR formed the second round. TCRdb passed the multiplex PCR reads through MiXCR, listing each CDR3 protein once. The data show hundreds of thousands of distinct CDR3 sequences, over 40% seen once. Ten or more counts support this clonotype.

Sequenced sample: peripheral blood. This TCR came from an adult man with Graves' ophthalmopathy. The chain is built from TRBV2 and TRBJ1-5; 7 bases are shared with TRBD1. The CDR3 DNA sequence: TGTGCCAGCAATCGGGACAGCGATCAGCCCCAGCATTTT. Its protein is CASNRDSDQPQHF.